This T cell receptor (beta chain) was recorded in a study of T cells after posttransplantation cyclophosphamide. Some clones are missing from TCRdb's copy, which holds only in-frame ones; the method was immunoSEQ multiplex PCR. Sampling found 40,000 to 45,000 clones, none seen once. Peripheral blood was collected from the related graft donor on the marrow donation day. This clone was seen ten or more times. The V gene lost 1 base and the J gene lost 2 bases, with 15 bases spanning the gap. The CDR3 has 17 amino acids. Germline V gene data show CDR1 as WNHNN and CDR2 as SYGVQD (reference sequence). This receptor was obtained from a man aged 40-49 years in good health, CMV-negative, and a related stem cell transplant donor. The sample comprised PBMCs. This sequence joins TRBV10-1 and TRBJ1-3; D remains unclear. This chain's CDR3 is CASSEYGLLEAGNTIYF. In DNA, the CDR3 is TGCGCCAGCAGTGAGTACGGACTACTTGAAGCTGGAAACACCATATATTTT.